The rows below give T cell receptor beta chains drawn from one sample of a study of T cells in Graves' hyperthyroidism and ophthalmopathy. TCRdb processed the multiplex PCR reads anew with MiXCR; each CDR3 protein has one entry. The repertoire holds hundreds of thousands of distinct CDR3 sequences, with about 45% as singletons. The sequencing sample was made of peripheral blood or thyroid tissue (not recorded which). These receptors came from an adult man with Graves' disease, either hyperthyroidism or ophthalmopathy (not recorded which). The CDR3 runs from the conserved cysteine through the conserved F or W. D genes are given only for firm matches.

TRBV29-1,.,TRBJ1-2,CSVAESGYTF
TRBV20-1,.,TRBJ1-1,CSADKRMQGNTEAFF
TRBV7-4,.,TRBJ2-7,CASSLARLASYEQYF
TRBV25-1,.,TRBJ2-2,CASSDAGKNTGELFF
TRBV7-9,.,TRBJ1-4,CASSFGADTEKLFF
TRBV25-1,TRBD1,TRBJ1-2,CASVDRDRGRYGYTF
TRBV7-3,.,TRBJ1-1,CASSTRQAQNTEAFF
TRBV2,.,TRBJ2-7,CASLRSSAVPYEQYF
TRBV6-6,TRBD2,TRBJ2-2,CASSYPGRAGELFF
TRBV9,.,TRBJ1-1,CASSVRAVDTEAFF
TRBV7-6,.,TRBJ1-5,CASSLEGTIGQPQHF
TRBV2,.,TRBJ2-2,CASSEEGRGNTGELFF
TRBV14,.,TRBJ1-2,CASSQGWVNYGYTF
TRBV15,TRBD2,TRBJ2-7,CATSRDLAGDYEQYF
TRBV15,.,TRBJ1-4,CATSRGVSNEKLFF
TRBV12-3/TRBV12-4,.,TRBJ1-5,CASSLVGYDQPQHF
TRBV29-1,TRBD1,TRBJ1-2,CSVETQGVGGYTF
TRBV7-9,.,TRBJ2-7,CASSLALEGEYAQYF
TRBV20-1,TRBD1,TRBJ2-7,CSARDARRQGAHEQYF
TRBV15,.,TRBJ1-4,CATSRDESGANEKLFF
TRBV29-1,.,TRBJ2-2,CSVAGAENTGELFF
TRBV2,.,TRBJ2-7,CASRDGAIHGSYEQYF
TRBV29-1,.,TRBJ2-7,CSVEEGRLYEQYF
TRBV12-3/TRBV12-4,TRBD1,TRBJ2-7,CASSERWGTGAYEQYF
TRBV7-9,.,TRBJ1-1,CASSLNTGLGTEAFF